Below, 30 T cell receptor beta chains from the same sample are listed, as sequenced in a study of naive and memory T cell subsets. The SP2 primer and nested alpha and beta constant region primers amplified ligated cDNA in four rounds. A single record per CDR3 protein comes from TCRdb applying MiXCR to the UMI-ligation and nested PCR reads. The sample lists tens of thousands of distinct CDR3 sequences; more than 9.5% were seen once. Treatment in this sample: skin biopsy from PPD injection site in Mantoux-positive individual. A UMI-containing oligonucleotide was joined by 3' ligation to the TCR cDNA template. Sample: skin, taken from a tuberculin skin test site. Every receptor here comes from an adult in good health.

In this sample, this clonotype turned up a few times. The junction shows a germline mismatch at one end, possibly a read error. The chain joins TRBV20-1 to TRBJ1-2; 7 nucleotides align to TRBD1. Germline V gene sequence: CDR1 DFQATT, CDR2 SNEGSKA (reference sequence). The CDR3 runs to 15 residues. CDR3 in DNA: TGCAGTGCTAGAGATATGGCGGGACAGTTCTATGGCGACACCTTC. As protein: CSARDMAGQFYGDTF.

V usage is TRBV30 and J usage is TRBJ2-7; 9 bases agree with TRBD1. The V and J ends lost 2 bases and 6 bases, in that order; junction bases with no gene match: 2. The CDR3 has 12 residues. From germline, CDR1 is GTSNPN and CDR2 SVGIG (reference sequence). The CDR3 here is CAWSKDRGEQYF. CDR3 DNA sequence: TGTGCCTGGAGTAAGGACAGGGGCGAGCAGTACTTC.

This clonotype was seen ten or more times. The V and J genes are TRBV11-3 and TRBJ2-7, with 9 bases that match TRBD2. V shed 5 bases and J 3 bases; nucleotides not matched to a gene: 11. CDR1 is SGHNT, CDR2 YENEEA, per germline. The CDR3 is 16 residues long. CDR3 residues: CASSDSSGGRIYEQYF. The CDR3 bases are TGTGCCAGCAGCGATAGTAGCGGGGGCCGAATCTACGAGCAGTACTTC.

The CDR3 coding sequence is TGTGCCAGCAGCCCGACTAGCGGGCGGCCGAGCTCCTACAATGAGCAGTTCTTC. Translating it yields CASSPTSGRPSSYNEQFF. The chain links TRBV7-3 to TRBJ2-1; 10 nucleotides match TRBD2. The CDR3 spans 18 residues. Germline assignment: CDR1 SGHTA and CDR2 FQGTGA. J was trimmed by 0 bases and V by 5 bases; bases with no gene match: 10.

This clonotype was found a few times. CDR3 sequence reads: CASKGQLNTEAFF. DNA for the CDR3: TGCGCCAGCAAAGGACAGCTTAACACTGAAGCTTTCTTT. The rearrangement joins TRBV5-1 to TRBJ1-1, with a tentative D call TRBD1 (6 bases). V lost 6 bases and J 2 bases, leaving 11 bases between the germline ends. The CDR3 extends over 13 amino acids. Germline CDR1 is SGHRS and CDR2 is YFSETQ.

Many counts were recorded for this clonotype. The CDR3 protein is CASRGAATSTDTQYF. DNA of the CDR3: TGTGCCAGCCGGGGGGCTGCCACTAGCACAGATACGCAGTATTTT. This rearrangement joins TRBV6-6 to TRBJ2-3; D might be TRBD2 (7 bases). CDR3 length equals 15 residues. In germline, CDR1 is MNHNY, CDR2 SVGAGI (reference sequence). With 8 bases removed from V and 0 bases from J, the gap between germline ends came to 15 bases.

The chain is built from TRBV28 and TRBJ1-2; unclear D gene. With 3 bases removed from V and 12 bases from J, the gap between germline ends came to 17 bases. The length of the CDR3 is 13 residues. Germline-derived CDR1 and CDR2 are MDHEN and SYDVKM. CDR3 sequence: CASSFLAPVSDTF. The CDR3, as DNA: TGTGCCAGCAGTTTTCTGGCGCCCGTAAGCGACACCTTC.

This clonotype was seen a few times. The chain carries TRBV18 and TRBJ1-1; D gene unclear. The CDR3 length is 13 residues. The germline gives CDR1 KGHSH, CDR2 LQKENI. Trimming left V 0 bases short and J 6 bases short, with 8 bases between. CDR3 sequence (DNA): TGTGCCAGCTCACCACCGGGGAGGCCTGAAGCTTTCTTT. This gives the protein CASSPPGRPEAFF.

This clonotype has at least ten counts. The chain combines TRBV20-1 with TRBJ1-2, with D perhaps matching TRBD1 (6 bases). Germline V gene data show CDR1 as DFQATT and CDR2 as SNEGSKA (reference sequence). V was clipped by 5 bases and J by 2 bases, with 15 bases between them. This CDR3 is built from 14 residues. As DNA, the CDR3 is TGCAGTGCTCAATCTGACCAGGGGAACTATGGCTACACCTTC. This codes for CSAQSDQGNYGYTF.

This clonotype has at least ten counts. The CDR3 DNA is TGCAGTGCTAGAGACGGGACTAGCGAATGGTACGAGCAGTACTTC. Protein: CSARDGTSEWYEQYF. The chain links TRBV20-1 to TRBJ2-7, with 10 nucleotides matching TRBD2. The ends lost 0 bases at V and 4 bases at J; junction bases unmatched: 6. The germline gives CDR1 DFQATT, CDR2 SNEGSKA (reference sequence). The CDR3 runs 15 residues.

This clonotype was observed a handful of times. The chain recombines TRBV12-3 or TRBV12-4 with TRBJ1-6; no reliable D call. The V end lost 3 bases, the J end lost 6 bases, and 9 bases lay between the germline ends. CDR3 length equals 14 residues. The CDR3 nucleotides are TGTGCCAGCAGTTTCCGGGCCGGTAATTCACCCCTCCACTTT. This translates into CASSFRAGNSPLHF.

This clonotype occurred many times. The rearrangement joins TRBV29-1 to TRBJ2-7, with D maybe TRBD2 (5 bases). CDR1 SQVTM and CDR2 ANQGSEA come from the germline V gene. V was trimmed by 6 bases and J by 6 bases, leaving 15 bases between them. The CDR3 totals 12 residues. CDR3 in DNA: TGCAGCGTGAGGAGAGAGGGTCTCGAGCAGTACTTC. Amino acids: CSVRREGLEQYF.

V usage is TRBV20-1 and J usage is TRBJ1-6; D is unclear. CDR1 and CDR2 from the germline V gene are DFQATT and SNEGSKA (reference sequence). The CDR3 consists of 13 residues. Trimming removed 6 bases at V and 5 bases at J, with 11 bases between. The CDR3 loop is CSALWVNNSPLHF. CDR3 bases: TGCAGTGCGCTCTGGGTGAATAATTCACCCCTCCACTTT.

In this sample, this clonotype turned up many times. The V call is TRBV27, the J call TRBJ2-3, with D possibly being TRBD2 (6 bases). CDR3 length: 14 amino acids. V was pared by 4 bases and J by 5 bases, with 13 bases between. Germline V gives CDR1 MNHEY, CDR2 SMNVEV (reference sequence). The CDR3 coding sequence is TGTGCCAGCAGTTGGAGGCGGGATGGAGATACGCAGTATTTT. It yields the protein CASSWRRDGDTQYF.

By frequency in the sample, this clonotype is medium-sized (0.01 to 0.1%). The chain employs TRBV28 and TRBJ2-1; D unclear. The CDR3 is 14 amino acids. In germline, CDR1 is MDHEN, CDR2 SYDVKM. Trimming pared 6 bases from V and 2 bases from J, leaving 11 bases between. CDR3 amino acids: CASRTSRAYNEQFF. CDR3 coding DNA: TGTGCCAGCAGGACTTCCCGCGCCTACAATGAGCAGTTCTTC.

The sample holds a few counts of this clonotype. The rearrangement joins TRBV20-1 to TRBJ2-1, with D possibly being TRBD2 (7 bases). Looked up from germline, CDR1 is DFQATT and CDR2 is SNEGSKA (reference sequence). With 7 bases removed from V and 4 bases from J, the gap between germline ends came to 14 bases. The CDR3 extends over 13 amino acids. CDR3 in DNA: TGCAGTGGGGGTGGGGGGGCATACAATGAGCAGTTCTTC. Translating it yields CSGGGGAYNEQFF.

This chain joins TRBV27 and TRBJ2-2; 9 nucleotides match TRBD1. CDR3 length: 16 residues. Losses at the gene ends were 2 bases for V and 6 bases for J; bases not matched to a gene: 7. Germline V gene lookup returns CDR1 MNHEY and CDR2 SMNVEV (reference sequence). CDR3 sequence reads: CASSLTWDRVSGELFF. CDR3 in DNA: TGTGCCAGCAGTTTAACTTGGGACAGGGTTTCCGGGGAGCTGTTTTTT.

This clonotype appeared many times. V and J are TRBV11-2 and TRBJ2-7; D is tentatively TRBD1 or TRBD2 (5 bases each). Trimming left V 5 bases short and J 6 bases short, with 17 bases between. CDR3 length: 14 residues. The germline CDR1 and CDR2 sequences are SGHAT and FQNNGV. CDR3 nucleotides: TGTGCCAGCAGCCATTTTAAGGGACGGTTCGAGCAGTACTTC. It is translated as CASSHFKGRFEQYF. Together with reference TRBV11-2 and TRBJ2-7, the CDR3 gives the full variable domain: EAGVAQSPRYKIIEKRQSVAFWCNPISGHATLYWYQQILGQGPKLLIQFQNNGVVDDSQLPKDRFSAERLKGVDSTLKIQPAKLEDSAVYLCASSHFKGRFEQYFGPGTRLTVT.

The chain has TRBV6-2 or TRBV6-3 and TRBJ2-5, with no clear D. V lost 2 bases to trimming and J lost 1 base, with 8 bases between them. CDR3 length equals 14 residues. In germline, CDR1 is MNHEY, CDR2 SVGEGT. The CDR3 DNA sequence: TGTGCCAGCAGTTACAATGACCTCCAAGAGACCCAGTACTTC. It encodes CASSYNDLQETQYF.

This clonotype has just a few counts. The CDR3 sequence: CASTRGRPSYDEQYF. CDR3 coding DNA: TGTGCCAGCACGCGGGGCCGACCAAGTTACGACGAGCAGTACTTC. The chain couples TRBV13 to TRBJ2-7, with D possibly matching TRBD2 (6 bases). The CDR3 has 15 amino acids. The germline V gene encodes CDR1 PRHDT and CDR2 FYEKMQ (reference sequence). Between the trimmed V and J ends, which lost 7 bases and 5 bases, there was a span of 21 bases.

This clonotype is judged medium-sized. The genes are TRBV13 and TRBJ2-1; D is possibly TRBD1 or TRBD2 (5 bases each). V lost 7 bases and J lost 5, with 21 bases in between. Germline CDR1 is PRHDT and CDR2 is FYEKMQ (reference sequence). The CDR3 loop spans 16 amino acids. In DNA form, the CDR3 reads TGTGCCAGCAACCACGCGAGGGGACCCGGAGACAATGAGCAGTTCTTC. Its translation: CASNHARGPGDNEQFF.

A few counts support this clonotype. The rearrangement uses TRBV6-1 and TRBJ2-3, with TRBD1 as a possible D gene (6 bases). The CDR3 has 15 amino acids. V lost 3 bases and J lost 5, with 15 bases in between. Per germline, CDR1 MNHNS and CDR2 SASEGT. The CDR3 region has the DNA TGTGCCAGCAGTGACGGCCAGGGGACCGTAGATACGCAGTATTTT. Translating gives CASSDGQGTVDTQYF.

The chain links TRBV7-9 to TRBJ1-2; D not resolved. The germline gives CDR1 SEHNR, CDR2 FQNEAQ (reference sequence). The CDR3 runs to 13 residues. V was cut by 5 bases and J by 4 bases, with 11 bases left in between. For the CDR3, the DNA is TGTGCCAGCAGCCCTGGACGGACCTATGGCTACACCTTC. Translation: CASSPGRTYGYTF.

This clonotype has at least ten counts. V usage is TRBV6-2 or TRBV6-3 and J usage is TRBJ2-1; unclear D gene. V was shortened by 4 bases and J by 5 bases, with 9 bases between the two germline ends. Germline V gene sequence: CDR1 MNHEY, CDR2 SVGEGT. CDR3 length equals 13 residues. The CDR3 sequence: CASSLGSHNEQFF. The CDR3 DNA reads TGTGCCAGCAGTTTAGGTAGTCACAATGAGCAGTTCTTC.

This clonotype was detected a few times. The chain has TRBV18 and TRBJ1-3; D remains ambiguous. Germline lookup yields CDR1 KGHSH and CDR2 LQKENI. CDR3 size: 13 residues. The V end lost 6 bases, the J end lost 0 bases, and 6 bases lay between the germline ends. In DNA, the CDR3 is TGTGCCAGCTCCGAGAACTCTGGAAACACCATATATTTT. This encodes CASSENSGNTIYF.

This clonotype was seen more than once but under ten times. V gene TRBV30 combines with J gene TRBJ2-2, with D tentatively TRBD1 (5 bases). Between the trimmed V and J ends, which lost 0 bases and 6 bases, there was a span of 11 bases. Germline CDR1 reads GTSNPN; CDR2 reads SVGIG (reference sequence). The CDR3 is 14 amino acids. The CDR3 loop is CAWSVGAFAGELFF. DNA of the CDR3: TGTGCCTGGAGTGTAGGGGCTTTCGCCGGGGAGCTGTTTTTT.

This clonotype was seen ten or more times. The rearrangement uses TRBV6-5 and TRBJ2-5; TRBD1 matches at 9 bases. V lost 1 base to trimming and J lost 4 bases; unmatched junction nucleotides: 1. The germline V gene has CDR1 MNHEY and CDR2 SVGAGI. This CDR3 spans 14 amino acids. CDR3 residues: CASSYLQGAETQYF. The CDR3, as DNA: TGTGCCAGCAGTTACTTACAGGGGGCAGAGACCCAGTACTTC.

Many counts were recorded for this clonotype. The chain joins TRBV12-3 or TRBV12-4 to TRBJ2-1; D perhaps matches TRBD1 (6 bases). This CDR3 region has 14 residues. V lost 6 bases, J lost 5 bases, and 14 bases lay in between. CDR3 residues: CASSPIGQNNEQFF. The CDR3 DNA follows: TGTGCCAGCAGCCCAATAGGACAGAACAATGAGCAGTTCTTC.

In this sample, this clonotype turned up a few times. The CDR3: CASSHNPLAGVYNEQFF. As DNA, the CDR3 is TGTGCCAGCAGCCACAACCCACTAGCGGGAGTCTACAATGAGCAGTTCTTC. The V and J genes are TRBV28 and TRBJ2-1, with 11 nucleotides matching TRBD2. The CDR3 extends over 17 amino acids. Losses at the gene ends were 6 bases for V and 3 bases for J; bases not matched to a gene: 10. Germline V lookup: CDR1 MDHEN, CDR2 SYDVKM.

This clonotype was picked up many times. This chain connects TRBV5-5 to TRBJ2-1, with 7 bases lining up with TRBD2. Germline V lookup: CDR1 SGHKS, CDR2 YYEKEE (reference sequence). This CDR3 region has 14 residues. V lost 2 bases, J lost 5 bases, and 4 bases stayed unmatched. CDR3 sequence reads: CASSFWDYDNEQFF. The DNA of the CDR3 is TGTGCCAGCAGCTTTTGGGACTACGACAATGAGCAGTTCTTC.